What follows are 7 T cell receptor beta chains derived from one specimen sequenced in a study of T-cell memory formation after mild COVID-19. TCRdb redid the calling of the 5' RACE reads with MiXCR, one entry per CDR3 protein. The sample comprises about 270,000 distinct CDR3 sequences, roughly 18% of which are singletons, and more than 20% rests with the top ten. Sequences were obtained from PBMCs or a T cell subset sorted from them (not recorded which). Every receptor here comes from a man in his late teens or twenties who had mild COVID-19 (a few samples of this study predate the infection). Cell type and time point are not known.

This clonotype has only a few counts. The chain uses TRBV9 and TRBJ2-7; the D gene could be TRBD1 or TRBD2 (5 bases each). The germline V gene encodes CDR1 SGDLS and CDR2 YYNGEE. Trimming took 3 bases from V and 4 from J, leaving 11 bases between them. The CDR3 sequence is 13 residues long. The DNA for the CDR3 is TGTGCCAGCAGCGCCGGGGCTGCATACGAGCAGTACTTC. This encodes CASSAGAAYEQYF.

This rearrangement joins TRBV12-3 or TRBV12-4 to TRBJ1-5; no clear D gene. V lost 7 bases and J lost 1, with 5 bases in between. This CDR3 contains 12 residues. As DNA, the CDR3 is TGTGCCAGCAAGGAAAGCAATCAGCCCCAGCATTTT. Translating gives CASKESNQPQHF.

This clonotype was detected ten times or more. V and J are TRBV7-8 and TRBJ1-6; a weak D match, TRBD1 (5 bases). CDR1 and CDR2 (germline): SGHVS, FQNEAQ. CDR3 size: 18 residues. Trimming cost V 5 bases and J 2 bases, with 19 bases left between them. The DNA of the CDR3 is TGTGCCAGCAGCACAACTACCCGGGACTCCACCTATAATTCACCCCTCCACTTT. Translated, it gives CASSTTTRDSTYNSPLHF.

This clonotype was seen ten or more times. This rearrangement joins TRBV7-9 to TRBJ1-4; perhaps TRBD1 as D (6 bases). The CDR3 loop spans 14 amino acids. Per germline, CDR1 SEHNR and CDR2 FQNEAQ (reference sequence). Trimming left V 5 bases short and J 10 bases short, with 17 bases between. CDR3 region: CASSVQGNKGKLFF. The CDR3 region has the DNA TGTGCCAGCAGCGTCCAGGGGAACAAGGGAAAACTGTTTTTT. Full variable domain (remainder filled in from reference TRBV7-9 and TRBJ1-4): DTGVSQNPRHKITKRGQNVTFRCDPISEHNRLYWYRQTLGQGPEFLTYFQNEAQLEKSRLLSDRFSAERPKGSFSTLEIQRTEQGDSAMYLCASSVQGNKGKLFFGSGTQLSVL.

There are a few counts of this clonotype. The V gene is TRBV4-1, the J gene TRBJ2-5, with TRBD1 identical over 7 bases. Trimming cost V 4 bases and J 1 base; bases outside gene matches: 3. Germline CDR1 reads MGHRA; CDR2 reads YSYEKL. This CDR3 contains 14 residues. The CDR3 DNA sequence: TGCGCCAGCAGCCTGACAGGGTCCCAAGAGACCCAGTACTTC. Protein: CASSLTGSQETQYF.

The sample holds many counts of this clonotype. The chain employs TRBV29-1 and TRBJ2-1; D might be TRBD2 (6 bases). CDR3 length: 14 residues. Per germline, CDR1 SQVTM and CDR2 ANQGSEA. Trimming left V 1 base short and J 9 bases short, with 16 bases between. In DNA form, the CDR3 reads TGCAGCGTTGAAGTCGGTAGTAGGAGGGGTGAGCAGTTCTTC. Its translation: CSVEVGSRRGEQFF.

The chain joins TRBV28 to TRBJ2-5, with D perhaps TRBD1 or TRBD2 (5 bases each). Germline V gene sequence: CDR1 MDHEN, CDR2 SYDVKM. V was trimmed by 6 bases and J by 3 bases, leaving 17 bases between them. CDR3 length: 15 amino acids. The CDR3 DNA sequence: TGTGCCAGCAGAATACCCGGGGCCTCAAAAGAGACCCAGTACTTC. As protein: CASRIPGASKETQYF.